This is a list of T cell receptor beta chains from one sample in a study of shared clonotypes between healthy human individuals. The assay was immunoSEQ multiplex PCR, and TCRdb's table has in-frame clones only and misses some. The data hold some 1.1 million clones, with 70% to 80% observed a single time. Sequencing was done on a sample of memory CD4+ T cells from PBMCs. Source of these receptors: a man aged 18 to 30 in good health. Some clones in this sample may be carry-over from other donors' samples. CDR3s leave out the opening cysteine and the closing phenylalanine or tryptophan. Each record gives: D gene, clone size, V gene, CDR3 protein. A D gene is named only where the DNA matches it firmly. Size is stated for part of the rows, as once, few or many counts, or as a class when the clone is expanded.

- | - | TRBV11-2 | ASSLGRNSGEQF
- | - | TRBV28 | ASSLWGRVKGTGELF
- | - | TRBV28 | ASSLLGGYLH
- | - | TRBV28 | ASSLKGEKAF
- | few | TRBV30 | AWSVYTVRDTGELF
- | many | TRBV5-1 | ASSFGDPTYNEQF
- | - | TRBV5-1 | ASSTGTQGEKLF
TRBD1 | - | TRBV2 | ASNSWGQHTDTQY
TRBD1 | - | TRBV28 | ASSRQGRGNTEAF
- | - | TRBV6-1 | ASRAGGTTDTQY
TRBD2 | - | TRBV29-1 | SVLVAGDEQY
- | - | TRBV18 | ASSPYSSRTGTSEQY
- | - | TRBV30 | AWSAGASGYT
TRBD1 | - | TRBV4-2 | ASSQTGVNNNEQF
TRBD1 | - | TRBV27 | ASSLKGTGMFGDRETQY
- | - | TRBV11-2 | ASSLGLNTEAF